The clone carrying this T cell receptor beta chain was counted a few times. The antigen is not known. This sample stems from a study of T cell clones after liver transplantation. The overall study: In this trial, immunosuppression withdrawal was attempted within 2 years of liver transplant. At least one year of complete immunosuppression withdrawal without enzymes over twice normal defined tolerance.

Germline loops: CDR1 SGHNT, CDR2 YENEEA. V lost 1 base and J 5 bases, leaving 14 bases between the germline ends. CDR3 length: 15 amino acids. The repertoire was sequenced with immunoSEQ multiplex PCR; TCRdb's copy has only in-frame clones and lacks some. The sample lists 4,500 to 6,500 clones; approximately 31% were seen once. Alloreactive TCRbeta sequences came from sequencing proliferating CFSE-low cells in the MLR. Pre-transplant recipient cells met graft donor PBMCs, splenocytes, lymph-node cells, or third-party PBMCs. This sequence originates from a human patient who received a liver transplant. The graft donor may have contributed some T cells. This chain uses TRBV11-3 with TRBJ2-5; TRBD1 or TRBD2 may be the D gene (5 bases each). The source material was CD4+ T cells from cultured PBMCs. CDR3 protein: CASSLAGRSGETQYF. As DNA, the CDR3 is TGTGCCAGCAGCTTAGCGGGACGATCGGGTGAGACCCAGTACTTC.